These 18 T cell receptor beta chains came from one sample sequenced in a study of shared clonotypes between healthy human individuals. Assay: immunoSEQ multiplex PCR; the TCRdb copy retains only in-frame clones and omits some. The data show millions of clones, 90% to 95% seen once. Sequences were obtained from naive CD4+ T cells sorted from blood. As to subset: CD45RA+ positively selected. These receptors all come from a man aged 18 to 29 in good health.

The chain employs TRBV28 and TRBJ2-7, with D unresolved. Deletions cut 5 bases from V and 4 bases from J, with 18 bases between. Germline-derived CDR1 and CDR2 are MDHEN and SYDVKM. The length of the CDR3 is 15 residues. CDR3 in DNA: TGTGCCAGCAGTCCCCCCTCCCTGGGTCTGTACGAGCAGTACTTC. As protein: CASSPPSLGLYEQYF.

The rearrangement joins TRBV7-9 to TRBJ2-5, with a possible D match to TRBD1 (6 bases). Germline V gives CDR1 SEHNR, CDR2 FQNEAQ (reference sequence). V lost 6 bases and J lost 5, with 16 bases in between. The CDR3 length is 14 residues. For the CDR3, the DNA is TGTGCCAGCAGTAGCCGAGGGGGAAGGGAGACCCAGTACTTC. The encoded protein is CASSSRGGRETQYF.

The chain employs TRBV19 and TRBJ2-2, with TRBD2 identical over 9 bases. Germline loops: CDR1 LNHDA, CDR2 SQIVND (reference sequence). V lost 3 bases and J lost 4; bases outside the gene matches: 6. The CDR3 covers 16 residues. CDR3 bases: TGTGCCAGTAGTATCGGGACTAGCAAAGGCACCGGGGAGCTGTTTTTT. Encoded protein: CASSIGTSKGTGELFF.

The chain is built from TRBV9 and TRBJ2-5; the match to TRBD2 covers 10 bases. This CDR3 has 15 residues. Unmatched junction bases numbered 3, after V lost 2 bases and J lost 2 bases. Looked up from germline, CDR1 is SGDLS and CDR2 is YYNGEE. The CDR3 loop reads CASSVSGGSQETQYF. The CDR3 DNA reads TGTGCCAGCAGCGTTAGCGGGGGGTCACAAGAGACCCAGTACTTC. The full variable domain, in which reference TRBV9 and TRBJ2-5 provide the parts outside the CDR3, is DSGVTQTPKHLITATGQRVTLRCSPRSGDLSVYWYQQSLDQGLQFLIQYYNGEERAKGNILERFSAQQFPDLHSELNLSSLELGDSALYFCASSVSGGSQETQYFGPGTRLLVL.

The chain couples TRBV2 to TRBJ2-2, with D maybe TRBD2 (6 bases). The V gene lost 2 bases and the J gene lost 7 bases, with 11 bases spanning the gap. CDR1 is SNHLY, CDR2 FYNNEI, per germline. This CDR3 region has 14 residues. The DNA of the CDR3 is TGTGCCAGCAGTGAAAGGACTACGGACGGGGAGCTGTTTTTT. Translation: CASSERTTDGELFF.

The CDR3 sequence is CASSLAGRGSWSETQYF. The CDR3 DNA sequence: TGTGCCAGCAGTTTAGCGGGGAGAGGTAGTTGGTCAGAGACCCAGTACTTC. The chain uses TRBV28 and TRBJ2-5; a weak D match, TRBD2 (6 bases). Germline V gene lookup returns CDR1 MDHEN and CDR2 SYDVKM. The CDR3 has 17 amino acids. The germline V and J ends were trimmed by 2 bases and 4 bases, with 20 bases remaining between them.

This chain connects TRBV7-9 to TRBJ2-7; D assignment may be TRBD1 or TRBD2 (5 bases each). Germline loops: CDR1 SEHNR, CDR2 FQNEAQ (reference sequence). The CDR3 has 14 amino acids. V was shortened by 4 bases and J by 0 bases, with 10 bases between the two germline ends. CDR3 region: CASSSWDHSYEQYF. The CDR3 coding sequence is TGTGCCAGCAGCTCCTGGGACCACTCCTACGAGCAGTACTTC.

The chain joins TRBV1 to TRBJ2-7; the D call in the table, TRBD2, was not verified against the DNA. TRBV1 is a pseudogene segment. The CDR3 is made up of 15 amino acids. The DNA for the CDR3 is TGCACCAGCAGCCAAGAACCACGAGGGCGATACGAGCAGTACTTC. It is translated as CTSSQEPRGRYEQYF.

V is TRBV4-2 and J is TRBJ2-5, with D possibly being TRBD1 (5 bases). There are 15 residues in the CDR3. The V gene lost 2 bases and the J gene lost 4 bases, with 14 bases spanning the gap. CDR1 and CDR2 from the germline V gene are LGHNA and YNFKEQ. CDR3 protein: CASSQRSQGTETQYF. The CDR3 nucleotides are TGTGCCAGCAGCCAAAGGAGTCAGGGCACAGAGACCCAGTACTTC.

The chain has TRBV5-1 and TRBJ2-3; the D gene is possibly TRBD1 (5 bases). Trimming stripped 4 bases from V and 3 bases from J, with 21 bases between. Germline V gives CDR1 SGHRS, CDR2 YFSETQ. The CDR3 is 17 amino acids. The DNA for the CDR3 is TGCGCCAGCAGCCTTCCCCAGGGCCGATCCTCTACAGATACGCAGTATTTT. It encodes CASSLPQGRSSTDTQYF.

This clone has only one observation. The V and J genes are TRBV5-4 and TRBJ2-7; 8 nucleotides agree with TRBD1. The junction had 7 bases not matched to a gene; V was cut back by 2 bases and J by 6 bases. The germline V gene has CDR1 SGHNT and CDR2 YYREEE (reference sequence). This CDR3 is 14 amino acids long. CDR3 residues: CASSLQGDRIEQYF. CDR3 in DNA: TGTGCCAGCAGCTTACAGGGGGATCGGATCGAGCAGTACTTC.

CDR3 DNA sequence: TGTGCCATCAGTCAAACCTACGAGCAGTACTTC. The encoded protein is CAISQTYEQYF. The rearrangement links TRBV10-3 to TRBJ2-7; D call uncertain. Between the trimmed V and J ends, which lost 5 bases and 2 bases, there was a span of 4 bases. Per the germline V gene, CDR1 is ENHRY and CDR2 is SYGVKD. The CDR3 is 11 amino acids.

This rearrangement joins TRBV7-2 to TRBJ2-1, with TRBD2 matching over 12 bases. Germline CDR1 and CDR2: SGHTA and FQGNSA. J lost 0 bases, V lost 5 bases, and 8 bases had no gene match. The CDR3 is made up of 18 amino acids. The DNA for the CDR3 is TGTGCCAGCAGCCCTTGGACTAGCGGGGTGAGCTCCTACAATGAGCAGTTCTTC. Encoded protein: CASSPWTSGVSSYNEQFF.

This clone was observed once. Germline is not matched at one junction end, which may reflect a read error. The V call is TRBV7-7, the J call TRBJ2-2; the D is unclear. Per germline, CDR1 SSHAT and CDR2 FNYEAQ (reference sequence). The CDR3 is 14 amino acids. CDR3 loop: CASSYGQYTGELFF. The CDR3 DNA reads as TGTGCTAGCAGCTACGGGCAGTACACCGGGGAGCTGTTTTTT.

This clone was observed a single time. The genes are TRBV2 and TRBJ2-3, with 8 bases matching TRBD2. CDR1 and CDR2 (germline): SNHLY, FYNNEI. Trimming took 5 bases from V and 2 from J; bases not matched to a gene: 9. This CDR3 region has 16 residues. Here the CDR3 reads CASSSGTRFSTDTQYF. In DNA form, the CDR3 reads TGTGCCAGCAGTTCCGGGACTAGGTTTTCCACAGATACGCAGTATTTT.

This clone was detected a few times. The chain employs TRBV6-1 and TRBJ1-4; TRBD1 matches at 10 bases. Germline V lookup: CDR1 MNHNS, CDR2 SASEGT. The trim removed 4 bases at V and 8 bases at J, leaving 7 bases unmatched. The CDR3 length is 15 residues. CDR3 amino acids: CASSAKTGGEEKLFF. CDR3 in DNA: TGTGCCAGCAGTGCAAAGACAGGGGGCGAAGAAAAACTGTTTTTT.

The DNA for the CDR3 is TGTGCCAGCTCACAAGAAACCCTTGGAACCGATGGCTACACCTTC. It translates to CASSQETLGTDGYTF. The genes are TRBV18 and TRBJ1-2, with unresolved D. The germline V gene encodes CDR1 KGHSH and CDR2 LQKENI. The CDR3 has 15 amino acids. The V and J ends lost 4 bases and 6 bases respectively, with 18 bases between them. Combining the CDR3 with reference TRBV18 and TRBJ1-2 gives the whole variable domain NAGVMQNPRHLVRRRGQEARLRCSPMKGHSHVYWYRQLPEEGLKFMVYLQKENIIDESGMPKERFSAEFPKEGPSILRIQQVVRGDSAAYFCASSQETLGTDGYTFGSGTRLTVV.

This chain uses TRBV7-9 with TRBJ2-1; D is undetermined. Trimming took 5 bases from V and 9 from J, leaving 20 bases between them. The germline V gene encodes CDR1 SEHNR and CDR2 FQNEAQ (reference sequence). CDR3 size: 15 residues. The CDR3 nucleotides are TGTGCCAGCAGCCCAGCAAGGGCCGAATTTGGTGAGCAGTTCTTC. Its protein is CASSPARAEFGEQFF.